The 6 T cell receptor beta chains in this list originate from one sample, sequenced in a study of control samples from healthy donors and cancer patients. Sequenced by immunoSEQ multiplex PCR; TCRdb stores in-frame clones only, minus some. Among some 56,000 clones listed, 85% to 95% were seen once. The sample comprised blood. These receptors were collected from a man aged 25-45 years in good health.

This clone was detected a few times. The chain uses TRBV6-1 and TRBJ1-4, with D perhaps matching TRBD1 (5 bases). The CDR3 is 15 residues long. The germline V gene has CDR1 MNHNS and CDR2 SASEGT. The ends were cut back, 1 base at V and 8 bases at J, with 14 bases in the middle. CDR3 sequence (DNA): TGTGCCAGCAGTGAAGTTGGGGGGAGAGGGGAAAAACTGTTTTTT. Translated, it gives CASSEVGGRGEKLFF.

The chain has TRBV28 and TRBJ1-5; 8 bases line up with TRBD1. V trimming: 6 bases; J trimming: 6 bases; junction bases outside the gene matches: 4. CDR1 MDHEN and CDR2 SYDVKM come from the germline V gene. The CDR3 has 13 residues. The CDR3 loop reads CASRTGAVQPQHF. For the CDR3, the DNA is TGTGCCAGCAGGACAGGGGCCGTTCAGCCCCAGCATTTT.

This chain connects TRBV28 to TRBJ1-4; D possibly corresponds to TRBD1 (5 bases). The CDR3 sequence is 12 residues long. Trimming pared 10 bases from V and 5 bases from J, leaving 11 bases between. From germline, CDR1 is MDHEN and CDR2 SYDVKM. The DNA for the CDR3 is TGTGCCACCGGGACTGGGAATGAAAAACTGTTTTTT. The encoded protein is CATGTGNEKLFF. Complete variable domain (other parts from reference TRBV28 and TRBJ1-4): DVKVTQSSRYLVKRTGEKVFLECVQDMDHENMFWYRQDPGLGLRLIYFSYDVKMKEKGDIPEGYSVSREKKERFSLILESASTNQTSMYLCATGTGNEKLFFGSGTQLSVL.

The V and J genes are TRBV9 and TRBJ2-3; TRBD2 agrees at 14 bases. The trim removed 4 bases at V and 1 base at J, leaving 5 bases unmatched. The CDR3 contains 17 residues. Germline V lookup: CDR1 SGDLS, CDR2 YYNGEE. As DNA, the CDR3 is TGTGCCAGCAGCACCATGGGACTAGCGGGAGGCACAGATACGCAGTATTTT. Translation gives CASSTMGLAGGTDTQYF.

The chain joins TRBV19 to TRBJ2-1, with a tentative D call TRBD2 (5 bases). The CDR3 extends over 10 amino acids. V gave up 11 bases and J gave up 9 bases, with 11 bases separating them. The germline V gene encodes CDR1 LNHDA and CDR2 SQIVND (reference sequence). The CDR3: CAAGLTEQFF. In nucleotides, the CDR3 is TGTGCCGCCGGACTCACTGAGCAGTTCTTC.

In nucleotides, the CDR3 is TGCGCCAGCAGCCACAGAAGCGGGGTTTATGGCTACACCTTC. Translated: CASSHRSGVYGYTF. The chain has TRBV4-3 and TRBJ1-2; D is unclear. Germline V gene data show CDR1 as LGHNA and CDR2 as YSLEER. The CDR3 has 14 amino acids. Trimming removed 3 bases at V and 5 bases at J, with 13 bases between.